These T cell receptor beta chains were read from a single sample in a study of regulatory T cells in long-lasting Graves disease. One entry per CDR3 protein results from TCRdb running MiXCR on the multiplex PCR reads. The table records approximately 400,000 distinct CDR3 sequences, about 12% of them present only once. This sample also appeared in a second study, on T cells in Graves' hyperthyroidism and ophthalmopathy.

The specimen was peripheral blood mononuclear cells (PBMCs), collected at new diagnosis, from a patient treated with antithyroid drugs. The receptor set was obtained from a woman aged 18-30 years with Graves disease. Each CDR3 is given without its conserved first and last residue. D genes are given only for firm matches. A clone size is listed for some rows: how often the clone was seen (once, few, many), or a class if it is expanded.

TRBJ1-5 | TRBV6-2/TRBV6-3 | NA | few | ASEEGERGPQH
TRBJ2-2 | TRBV11-2 | NA | many | ASSELVDSGELF
TRBJ1-1 | TRBV6-1 | TRBD1 | many | ASSRDREDTEAF
TRBJ2-7 | TRBV6-2/TRBV6-3 | NA | few | ASSYSNSYEQY
TRBJ2-2 | TRBV18 | TRBD2 | NA | ASSPSSGPNTGELF
TRBJ2-6 | TRBV11-2 | NA | NA | ASSAQEGRANVLT
TRBJ1-6 | TRBV7-2 | NA | few | ASTNKPRGIAGLTRNSPLH
TRBJ2-3 | TRBV24-1 | TRBD2 | many | ATSDPLGLAGADTQY
TRBJ2-1 | TRBV20-1 | TRBD2 | many | SARESGNYNEQF
TRBJ2-7 | TRBV6-2/TRBV6-3 | TRBD1 | NA | ASSYSMRTGSYEQY
TRBJ1-2 | TRBV13 | NA | many | ASSLRARILYGYT
TRBJ1-1 | TRBV7-3 | NA | many | ASSASGNTEAF
TRBJ2-7 | TRBV20-1 | TRBD2 | many | SSRGRATGDEQY
TRBJ2-6 | TRBV6-5 | NA | many | ASSYLGISGANVLT
TRBJ2-1 | TRBV12-3/TRBV12-4 | NA | many | ASSLWGPEQF
TRBJ2-7 | TRBV10-3 | NA | many | AISDFKVGYEQY
TRBJ2-1 | TRBV20-1 | TRBD2 | many | SASLTSSNEQF
TRBJ1-1 | TRBV7-3 | NA | many | ASSLDSWAEAF
TRBJ1-1 | TRBV5-1 | TRBD1 | many | ASSFDRENTEAF
TRBJ2-2 | TRBV7-8 | NA | many | ASSSPGELVSNTGELF
TRBJ2-3 | TRBV2 | TRBD1 | many | ASNRDRGIDTQY
TRBJ2-2 | TRBV6-1 | TRBD1 | NA | ASTEGQGADGELF
TRBJ1-5 | TRBV6-2/TRBV6-3 | NA | NA | ASRYGGGGNQPQH
TRBJ2-4 | TRBV12-3/TRBV12-4 | NA | few | ASGGTASKNIQY
TRBJ1-1 | TRBV10-3 | NA | many | AVHGLGQNTEAF
TRBJ2-5 | TRBV19 | TRBD1 | few | ASSMMVTGTGFLGTQY
TRBJ2-2 | TRBV30 | NA | few | AWTATGELF
TRBJ2-1 | TRBV7-2 | TRBD2 | many | ASSPPGLLNNEQF
TRBJ2-1 | TRBV6-2/TRBV6-3 | TRBD2 | few | ASSSKRGYSEQF
TRBJ1-1 | TRBV28 | NA | many | ASSFPEYTEAF
TRBJ1-2 | TRBV29-1 | NA | many | SVESRLRGTYGYT
TRBJ2-3 | TRBV27 | TRBD1 | many | ASSWGTGTDTQY
TRBJ1-1 | TRBV3-1 | NA | many | ASSQDLRGEAF
TRBJ2-7 | TRBV5-1 | TRBD1 | many | ASSLDRGVSYEQY
TRBJ1-1 | TRBV29-1 | NA | many | SVAGAAVEAF
TRBJ2-2 | TRBV20-1 | NA | NA | SAREWGPSGNTGELF
TRBJ2-1 | TRBV7-2 | NA | NA | ASSSDLQNYNEQF
TRBJ2-1 | TRBV6-1 | TRBD2 | NA | ASRTILSGGSSYNEQF
TRBJ2-7 | TRBV5-5 | NA | many | ASTISFQVLYEQY
TRBJ2-3 | TRBV28 | NA | many | ASSHRRARHIDTQY
TRBJ2-1 | TRBV19 | NA | few | ASSIPVVSSYNEQF
TRBJ1-2 | TRBV24-1 | NA | few | ATSDQGSGVPNYGYT
TRBJ2-1 | TRBV12-3/TRBV12-4 | TRBD2 | many | ASSVKTSGRAITNEQF
TRBJ1-2 | TRBV27 | NA | few | ASSSGSPPYGYT
TRBJ2-7 | TRBV7-9 | NA | many | ASSSSMIPDSYEQY
TRBJ1-1 | TRBV4-1 | NA | few | ASVKLGRGNTEAF
TRBJ1-2 | TRBV6-1 | NA | many | ASSLSPGLRGYT
TRBJ1-1 | TRBV27 | NA | NA | ASSFRPRGPRAEAF
TRBJ2-6 | TRBV15 | NA | few | ATSRRSSGANVLT
TRBJ1-2 | TRBV7-9 | NA | many | ASSLERVQDYT
TRBJ1-1 | TRBV6-1 | NA | many | ASSQVSSWTLGTEAF
TRBJ1-5 | TRBV19 | NA | NA | ASSKDAYSNQPQH
TRBJ2-7 | TRBV28 | TRBD1 | many | ASRPTGSYEQY